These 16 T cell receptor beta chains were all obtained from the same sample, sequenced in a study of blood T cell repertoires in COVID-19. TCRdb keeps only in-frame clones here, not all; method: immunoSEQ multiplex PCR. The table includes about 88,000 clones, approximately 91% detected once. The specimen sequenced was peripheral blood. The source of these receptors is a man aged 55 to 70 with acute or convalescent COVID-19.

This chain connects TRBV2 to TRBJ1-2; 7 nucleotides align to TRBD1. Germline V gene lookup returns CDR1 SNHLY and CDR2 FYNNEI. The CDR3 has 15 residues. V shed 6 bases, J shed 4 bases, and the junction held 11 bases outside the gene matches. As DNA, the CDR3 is TGTGCCAGCAGGGACAGGAGTCTTTCTCTCTATGGCTACACCTTC. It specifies CASRDRSLSLYGYTF.

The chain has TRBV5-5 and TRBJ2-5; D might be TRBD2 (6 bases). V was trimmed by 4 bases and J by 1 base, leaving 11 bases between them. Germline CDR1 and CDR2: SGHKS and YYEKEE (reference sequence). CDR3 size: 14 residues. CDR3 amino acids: CASSADYSQETQYF. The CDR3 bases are TGTGCCAGCAGCGCGGACTATTCCCAAGAGACCCAGTACTTC.

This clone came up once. CDR3 nucleotide sequence: TGTGCCAGCAGCTTTAGCGACTCCTACGAGCAGTACTTC. It yields the protein CASSFSDSYEQYF. This chain links TRBV11-3 with TRBJ2-7, with a possible D match to TRBD2 (5 bases). The CDR3 extends over 13 amino acids. Deletions cut 3 bases from V and 0 bases from J, with 6 bases between. CDR1 is SGHNT, CDR2 YENEEA, per germline.

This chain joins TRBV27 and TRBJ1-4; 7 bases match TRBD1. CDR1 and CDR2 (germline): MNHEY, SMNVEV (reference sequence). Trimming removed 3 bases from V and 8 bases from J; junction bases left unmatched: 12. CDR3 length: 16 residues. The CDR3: CASSLKGAGMLEKLFF. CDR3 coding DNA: TGTGCCAGCAGTTTGAAGGGGGCGGGGATGTTGGAAAAACTGTTTTTT.

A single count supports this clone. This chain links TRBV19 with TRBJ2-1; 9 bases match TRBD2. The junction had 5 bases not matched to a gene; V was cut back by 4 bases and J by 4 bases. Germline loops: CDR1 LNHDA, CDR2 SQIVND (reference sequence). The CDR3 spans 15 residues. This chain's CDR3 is CASSRGSGSYNEQFF. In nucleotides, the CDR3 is TGTGCCAGTAGTAGGGGTAGCGGGAGTTACAATGAGCAGTTCTTC.

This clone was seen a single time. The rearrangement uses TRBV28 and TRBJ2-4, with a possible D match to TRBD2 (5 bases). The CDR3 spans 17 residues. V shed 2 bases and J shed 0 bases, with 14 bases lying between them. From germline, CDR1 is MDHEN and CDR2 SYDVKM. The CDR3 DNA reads TGTGCCAGCAGTTTAAGCTACCGCGGACTAGCCAAAAACATTCAGTACTTC. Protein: CASSLSYRGLAKNIQYF.

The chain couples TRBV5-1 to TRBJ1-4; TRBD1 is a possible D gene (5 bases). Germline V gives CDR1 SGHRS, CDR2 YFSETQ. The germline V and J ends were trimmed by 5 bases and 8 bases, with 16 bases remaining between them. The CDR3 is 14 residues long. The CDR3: CASREAGVGEKLFF. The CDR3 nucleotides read TGCGCCAGCAGGGAAGCGGGGGTTGGGGAAAAACTGTTTTTT.

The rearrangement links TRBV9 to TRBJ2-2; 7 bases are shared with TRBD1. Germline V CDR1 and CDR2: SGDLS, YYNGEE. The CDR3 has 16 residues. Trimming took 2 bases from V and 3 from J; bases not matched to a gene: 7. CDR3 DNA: TGTGCCAGCAGCGTTCGACAGGGTGCTGACACCGGGGAGCTGTTTTTT. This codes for CASSVRQGADTGELFF.

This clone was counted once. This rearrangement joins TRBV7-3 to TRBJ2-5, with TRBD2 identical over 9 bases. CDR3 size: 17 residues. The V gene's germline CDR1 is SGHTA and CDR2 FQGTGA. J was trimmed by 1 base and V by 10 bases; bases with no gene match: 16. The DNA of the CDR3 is TGTGCCACTAGGCGGACTAGCGTTACCTGGGGCCAAGAGACCCAGTACTTC. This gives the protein CATRRTSVTWGQETQYF. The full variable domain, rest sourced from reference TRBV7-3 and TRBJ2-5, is GAGVSQTPSNKVTEKGKYVELRCDPISGHTALYWYRQSLGQGPEFLIYFQGTGAADDSGLPNDRFFAVRPEGSVSTLKIQRTERGDSAVYLCATRRTSVTWGQETQYFGPGTRLLVL.

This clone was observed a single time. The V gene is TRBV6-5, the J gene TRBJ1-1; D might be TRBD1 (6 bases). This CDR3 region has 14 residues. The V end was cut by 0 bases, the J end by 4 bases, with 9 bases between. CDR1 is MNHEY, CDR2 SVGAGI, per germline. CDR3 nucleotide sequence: TGTGCCAGCAGTTACTCCGTAGGGGGCACTGAAGCTTTCTTT. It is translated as CASSYSVGGTEAFF.

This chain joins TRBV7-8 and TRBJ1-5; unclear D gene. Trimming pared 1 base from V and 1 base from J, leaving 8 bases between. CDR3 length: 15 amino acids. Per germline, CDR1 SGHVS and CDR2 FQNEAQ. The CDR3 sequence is CASSLDGLSNQPQHF. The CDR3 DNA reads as TGTGCCAGCAGCTTAGACGGACTCAGCAATCAGCCCCAGCATTTT.

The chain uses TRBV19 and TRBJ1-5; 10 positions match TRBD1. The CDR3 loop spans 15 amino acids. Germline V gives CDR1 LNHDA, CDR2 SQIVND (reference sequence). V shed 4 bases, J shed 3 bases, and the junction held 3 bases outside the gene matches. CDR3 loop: CASSTGTGVNQPQHF. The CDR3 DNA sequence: TGTGCCAGTAGTACCGGGACAGGGGTCAATCAGCCCCAGCATTTT.

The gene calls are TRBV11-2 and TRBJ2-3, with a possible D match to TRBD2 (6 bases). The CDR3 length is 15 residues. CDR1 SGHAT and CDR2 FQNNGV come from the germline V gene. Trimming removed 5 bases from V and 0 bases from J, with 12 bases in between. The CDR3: CASSQLRGSTDTQYF. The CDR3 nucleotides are TGTGCCAGCAGCCAATTGCGGGGCAGCACAGATACGCAGTATTTT.

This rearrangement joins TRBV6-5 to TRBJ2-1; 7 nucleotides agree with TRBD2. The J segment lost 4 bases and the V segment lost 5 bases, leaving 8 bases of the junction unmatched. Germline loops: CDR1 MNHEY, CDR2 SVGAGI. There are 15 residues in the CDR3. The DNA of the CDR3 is TGTGCCAGCAGTACCCGGACTAGTTTGTACAATGAGCAGTTCTTC. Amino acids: CASSTRTSLYNEQFF.

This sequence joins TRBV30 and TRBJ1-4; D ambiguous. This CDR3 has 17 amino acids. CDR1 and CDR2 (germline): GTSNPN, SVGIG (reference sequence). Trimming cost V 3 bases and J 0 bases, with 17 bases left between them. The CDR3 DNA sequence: TGTGCCTGGAGCTCGGCAGGAATTTTTGCAACTAATGAAAAACTGTTTTTT. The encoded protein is CAWSSAGIFATNEKLFF.

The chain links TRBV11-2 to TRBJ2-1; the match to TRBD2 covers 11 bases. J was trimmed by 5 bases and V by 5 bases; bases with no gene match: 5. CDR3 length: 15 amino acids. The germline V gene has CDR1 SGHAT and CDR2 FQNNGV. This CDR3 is CASSPSGRLDNEQFF. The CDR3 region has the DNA TGTGCCAGCAGCCCTAGCGGGAGGTTGGACAATGAGCAGTTCTTC.